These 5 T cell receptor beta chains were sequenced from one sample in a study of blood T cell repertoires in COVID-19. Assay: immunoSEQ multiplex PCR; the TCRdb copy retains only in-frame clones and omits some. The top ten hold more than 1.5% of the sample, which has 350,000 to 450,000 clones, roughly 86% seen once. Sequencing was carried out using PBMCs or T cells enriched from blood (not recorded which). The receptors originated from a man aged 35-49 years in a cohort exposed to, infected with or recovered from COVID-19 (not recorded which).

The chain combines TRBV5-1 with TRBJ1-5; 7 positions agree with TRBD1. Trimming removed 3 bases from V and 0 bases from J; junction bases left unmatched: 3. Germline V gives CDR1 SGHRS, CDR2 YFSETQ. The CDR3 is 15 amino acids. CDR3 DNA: TGCGCCAGCAGCTCCGGGACAGATAGCAATCAGCCCCAGCATTTT. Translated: CASSSGTDSNQPQHF.

The CDR3 bases are TGTGCCAGCAGCCCGGACAGGGGGCAAGGAGAGACCCAGTACTTC. This translates into CASSPDRGQGETQYF. The chain joins TRBV11-2 to TRBJ2-5; 11 bases map to TRBD1. Germline values: CDR1 SGHAT, CDR2 FQNNGV. This CDR3 spans 15 amino acids. V trimming: 5 bases; J trimming: 4 bases; junction bases outside the gene matches: 6. The full variable domain, completed using reference TRBV11-2 and TRBJ2-5, is EAGVAQSPRYKIIEKRQSVAFWCNPISGHATLYWYQQILGQGPKLLIQFQNNGVVDDSQLPKDRFSAERLKGVDSTLKIQPAKLEDSAVYLCASSPDRGQGETQYFGPGTRLLVL.

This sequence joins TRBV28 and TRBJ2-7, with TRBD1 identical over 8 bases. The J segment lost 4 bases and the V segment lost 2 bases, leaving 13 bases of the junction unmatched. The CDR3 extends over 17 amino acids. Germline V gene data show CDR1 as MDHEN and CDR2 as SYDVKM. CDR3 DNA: TGTGCCAGCAGTTTAGAGACAGGGGCCCTCACACCGTACGAGCAGTACTTC. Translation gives CASSLETGALTPYEQYF. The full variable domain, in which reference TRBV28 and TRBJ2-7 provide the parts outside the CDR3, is DVKVTQSSRYLVKRTGEKVFLECVQDMDHENMFWYRQDPGLGLRLIYFSYDVKMKEKGDIPEGYSVSREKKERFSLILESASTNQTSMYLCASSLETGALTPYEQYFGPGTRLTVT.

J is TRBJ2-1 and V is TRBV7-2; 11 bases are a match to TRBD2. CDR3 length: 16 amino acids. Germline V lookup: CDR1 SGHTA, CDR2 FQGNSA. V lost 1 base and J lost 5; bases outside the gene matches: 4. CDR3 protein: CASSLVSGRGDNEQFF. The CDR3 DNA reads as TGTGCCAGCAGCTTAGTTAGCGGGAGGGGGGACAATGAGCAGTTCTTC.

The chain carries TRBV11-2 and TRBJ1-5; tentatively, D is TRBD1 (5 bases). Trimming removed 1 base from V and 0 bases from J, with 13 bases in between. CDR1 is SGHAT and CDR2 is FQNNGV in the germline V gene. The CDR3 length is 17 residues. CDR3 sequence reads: CASSLGAGSLSNQPQHF. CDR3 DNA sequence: TGTGCCAGCAGCTTAGGGGCAGGGTCTCTTAGCAATCAGCCCCAGCATTTT. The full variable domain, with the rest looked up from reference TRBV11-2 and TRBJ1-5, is EAGVAQSPRYKIIEKRQSVAFWCNPISGHATLYWYQQILGQGPKLLIQFQNNGVVDDSQLPKDRFSAERLKGVDSTLKIQPAKLEDSAVYLCASSLGAGSLSNQPQHFGDGTRLSIL.